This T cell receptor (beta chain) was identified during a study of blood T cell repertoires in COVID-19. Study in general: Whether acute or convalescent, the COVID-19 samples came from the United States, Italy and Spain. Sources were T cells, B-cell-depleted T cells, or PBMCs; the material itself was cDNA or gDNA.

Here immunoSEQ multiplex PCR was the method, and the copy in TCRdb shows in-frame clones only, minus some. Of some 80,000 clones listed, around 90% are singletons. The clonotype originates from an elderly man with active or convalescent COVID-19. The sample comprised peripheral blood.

CDR3 residues: CASSRGGGGLETQYF. Written as DNA, the CDR3 is TGTGCCAGCAGCCGCGGAGGGGGGGGCCTAGAGACCCAGTACTTC. The chain combines TRBV28 with TRBJ2-5, with a possible D match to TRBD2 (7 bases). V lost 6 bases and J 4 bases, leaving 18 bases between the germline ends. The V gene's germline CDR1 is MDHEN and CDR2 SYDVKM. This CDR3 is 15 amino acids long.